This TCR beta chain stems from a study of shared clonotypes between healthy human individuals. This CDR3 comprises 16 residues. Germline V lookup: CDR1 SGHTA, CDR2 FQGNSA. With 7 bases removed from V and 4 bases from J, the gap between germline ends came to 20 bases. The table came from immunoSEQ multiplex PCR; TCRdb's copy has only in-frame clones and leaves some out. This table has roughly 410,000 clones, around 96% appearing once. The table lists this clone with a count of one. The sequencing sample was made of memory CD8+ T cells sorted from blood. Sample subset: CD45RO+ cells pooled with CCR7-negative TemRA cells. The chain links TRBV7-2 to TRBJ2-1, with D possibly being TRBD2 (6 bases). This TCR was recovered from a man aged 25-45 years in good health. The CDR3 loop is CASTSGRLGGYNEQFF. DNA for the CDR3: TGTGCCAGCACCTCTGGCCGACTAGGCGGATACAATGAGCAGTTCTTC. Full variable domain (remainder filled in from reference TRBV7-2 and TRBJ2-1): GAGVSQSPSNKVTEKGKDVELRCDPISGHTALYWYRQSLGQGLEFLIYFQGNSAPDKSGLPSDRFSAERTGGSVSTLTIQRTQQEDSAVYLCASTSGRLGGYNEQFFGPGTRLTVL.